The rows below give T cell receptor beta chains drawn from one sample of a study of technical replicates of blood from a few donors. Clones were read by immunoSEQ multiplex PCR, and TCRdb kept only the in-frame ones, dropping some. Of 55,000 to 75,000 clones in the sample, over 85% were seen once. Sequencing input: PBMCs. These receptors were collected from a human donor in good health. Some clones in this sample may be carry-over from other donors' samples. CDR3s include the opening cysteine and the closing phenylalanine or tryptophan. Each record gives: V gene, clone size, D gene, J gene, CDR3 length, CDR3 protein, CDR3 DNA. D genes are given only for firm matches. Clone size appears in some rows only: once, few, many, or a class for an expanded clone.

v_call: TRBV5-1
clone_size: -
d_call: TRBD1
j_call: TRBJ1-1
cdr3_length: 17
cdr3_aa: CASSSRRDRAMNTEAFF
cdr3_nt: TGCGCCAGCAGCTCGAGACGGGACAGGGCTATGAACACTGAAGCTTTCTTT

v_call: TRBV30
clone_size: -
d_call: TRBD2
j_call: TRBJ2-7
cdr3_length: 17
cdr3_aa: CAWSPPRSGARSYEQYF
cdr3_nt: TGTGCCTGGAGTCCACCACGGAGCGGGGCCAGGAGTTACGAGCAGTACTTC

v_call: TRBV21-1
clone_size: -
d_call: -
j_call: TRBJ1-4
cdr3_length: 16
cdr3_aa: CASSNTRLATNEKLFF
cdr3_nt: TGTGCCAGCAGCAATACACGGCTAGCAACTAATGAAAAACTGTTTTTT

v_call: TRBV6-5
clone_size: once
d_call: -
j_call: TRBJ2-1
cdr3_length: 15
cdr3_aa: CASSYAELSYNEQFF
cdr3_nt: TGTGCCAGCAGTTACGCGGAACTCTCCTACAATGAGCAGTTCTTC

v_call: TRBV5-1
clone_size: -
d_call: -
j_call: TRBJ2-5
cdr3_length: 16
cdr3_aa: CASSLGPNRGEETQYF
cdr3_nt: TGCGCCAGCAGCTTGGGGCCGAATAGGGGCGAGGAGACCCAGTACTTC

v_call: TRBV10-3
clone_size: -
d_call: -
j_call: TRBJ1-1
cdr3_length: 12
cdr3_aa: CAIKGGAAEAFF
cdr3_nt: TGTGCCATCAAAGGGGGGGCCGCTGAAGCTTTCTTT

v_call: TRBV19
clone_size: -
d_call: TRBD1
j_call: TRBJ1-5
cdr3_length: 16
cdr3_aa: CASSRDRGSSNQPQHF
cdr3_nt: TGTGCCAGTAGTAGGGACAGGGGTTCTAGCAATCAGCCCCAGCATTTT

v_call: TRBV5-6
clone_size: -
d_call: TRBD1
j_call: TRBJ1-2
cdr3_length: 15
cdr3_aa: CASSLWAGGKGGYTF
cdr3_nt: TGTGCCAGCAGCTTGTGGGCAGGGGGCAAAGGTGGCTACACCTTC

v_call: TRBV7-6
clone_size: -
d_call: TRBD2
j_call: TRBJ2-7
cdr3_length: 16
cdr3_aa: CASTMTGTSGSHEQYF
cdr3_nt: TGTGCCAGCACTATGACCGGGACTAGCGGGAGTCACGAGCAGTACTTC

v_call: TRBV9
clone_size: -
d_call: -
j_call: TRBJ2-7
cdr3_length: 15
cdr3_aa: CASSATGSGSYEQYF
cdr3_nt: TGTGCCAGCAGCGCAACAGGGTCTGGGTCCTACGAGCAGTACTTC

v_call: TRBV6-1
clone_size: -
d_call: -
j_call: TRBJ1-1
cdr3_length: 13
cdr3_aa: CAILGGWGTEAFF
cdr3_nt: TGTGCCATTCTCGGAGGTTGGGGCACTGAAGCTTTCTTT

v_call: TRBV4-3
clone_size: -
d_call: -
j_call: TRBJ2-1
cdr3_length: 16
cdr3_aa: CASSQDKSGTYNEQFF
cdr3_nt: TGCGCCAGCAGCCAAGATAAAAGCGGAACCTACAATGAGCAGTTCTTC

v_call: TRBV9
clone_size: -
d_call: TRBD1
j_call: TRBJ1-2
cdr3_length: 17
cdr3_aa: CASSGPTGGPYNYGYTF
cdr3_nt: TGTGCCAGCAGCGGACCGACAGGGGGCCCTTATAACTATGGCTACACCTTC

v_call: TRBV7-2
clone_size: once
d_call: -
j_call: TRBJ2-7
cdr3_length: 11
cdr3_aa: CASVSSYEQYF
cdr3_nt: TGTGCCAGCGTTAGCTCCTACGAGCAGTACTTC

v_call: TRBV7-7
clone_size: few
d_call: TRBD1
j_call: TRBJ2-7
cdr3_length: 13
cdr3_aa: CASSLTQGAGQYF
cdr3_nt: TGTGCCAGCAGCTTGACTCAGGGGGCAGGGCAGTACTTC

v_call: TRBV10-2
clone_size: -
d_call: TRBD2
j_call: TRBJ2-7
cdr3_length: 16
cdr3_aa: CASASEAGGFLNEQYF
cdr3_nt: TGCGCCAGCGCCTCAGAGGCGGGGGGCTTTTTGAACGAGCAGTACTTC

v_call: TRBV6-1
clone_size: -
d_call: -
j_call: TRBJ2-5
cdr3_length: 15
cdr3_aa: CASSEAGAGKETQYF
cdr3_nt: TGTGCCAGCAGTGAAGCAGGGGCAGGGAAAGAGACCCAGTACTTC

v_call: TRBV15
clone_size: -
d_call: TRBD1
j_call: TRBJ1-1
cdr3_length: 14
cdr3_aa: CATSWTGGSTEAFF
cdr3_nt: TGTGCCACCAGCTGGACAGGGGGTAGCACTGAAGCTTTCTTT

v_call: TRBV5-1
clone_size: -
d_call: -
j_call: TRBJ1-3
cdr3_length: 17
cdr3_aa: CASSSIPAGGGGNTIYF
cdr3_nt: TGCGCCAGCAGCTCAATCCCTGCGGGGGGCGGAGGAAACACCATATATTTT

v_call: TRBV7-2
clone_size: -
d_call: TRBD2
j_call: TRBJ2-2
cdr3_length: 16
cdr3_aa: CASSRRGRADTGELFF
cdr3_nt: TGTGCCAGCAGCCGTCGCGGGAGGGCCGATACCGGGGAGCTGTTTTTT

v_call: TRBV18
clone_size: -
d_call: -
j_call: TRBJ1-4
cdr3_length: 13
cdr3_aa: CATSIAFNEKLFF
cdr3_nt: TGTGCCACGTCAATAGCCTTTAATGAAAAACTGTTTTTT

v_call: TRBV7-2
clone_size: -
d_call: -
j_call: TRBJ2-7
cdr3_length: 14
cdr3_aa: CASSLLAGNYEQYF
cdr3_nt: TGTGCCAGCAGCTTACTAGCTGGGAACTACGAGCAGTACTTC

v_call: TRBV4-3
clone_size: -
d_call: TRBD1
j_call: TRBJ1-3
cdr3_length: 15
cdr3_aa: CASSQDREGLDTIYF
cdr3_nt: TGCGCCAGCAGCCAGGACAGGGAGGGGTTGGACACCATATATTTT

v_call: TRBV5-1
clone_size: -
d_call: TRBD2
j_call: TRBJ2-1
cdr3_length: 17
cdr3_aa: CASSLVASGEVYNEQFF
cdr3_nt: TGCGCCAGCAGCTTGGTGGCTAGCGGGGAGGTCTACAATGAGCAGTTCTTC

v_call: TRBV7-9
clone_size: -
d_call: TRBD1
j_call: TRBJ1-6
cdr3_length: 16
cdr3_aa: CASSHDRETYNSPLHF
cdr3_nt: TGTGCCAGCAGCCACGACAGGGAGACCTATAATTCACCCCTCCACTTT

v_call: TRBV7-3
clone_size: -
d_call: TRBD2
j_call: TRBJ2-3
cdr3_length: 16
cdr3_aa: CASSPGTSVLRDTQYF
cdr3_nt: TGTGCCAGCAGCCCGGGGACTAGCGTTCTCCGAGATACGCAGTATTTT

v_call: TRBV4-1
clone_size: few
d_call: -
j_call: TRBJ2-3
cdr3_length: 16
cdr3_aa: CASSQESAHSTDTQYF
cdr3_nt: TGCGCCAGCAGCCAAGAATCAGCGCACAGCACAGATACGCAGTATTTT

v_call: TRBV18
clone_size: -
d_call: -
j_call: TRBJ1-1
cdr3_length: 14
cdr3_aa: CASSLTEKNTEAFF
cdr3_nt: TGTGCCAGCTCACTGACAGAAAAGAACACTGAAGCTTTCTTT

v_call: TRBV19
clone_size: -
d_call: -
j_call: TRBJ2-2
cdr3_length: 14
cdr3_aa: CASSLAGNTGELFF
cdr3_nt: TGTGCCAGTAGCCTGGCGGGGAACACCGGGGAGCTGTTTTTT

v_call: TRBV7-3
clone_size: once
d_call: -
j_call: TRBJ2-2
cdr3_length: 14
cdr3_aa: CASSPRENTGELFF
cdr3_nt: TGTGCCAGCAGCCCGCGGGAAAACACCGGGGAGCTGTTTTTT

v_call: TRBV11-1
clone_size: -
d_call: TRBD1
j_call: TRBJ2-2
cdr3_length: 15
cdr3_aa: CASSLADRATGELFF
cdr3_nt: TGTGCCAGCAGCTTAGCCGACAGGGCCACCGGGGAGCTGTTTTTT

v_call: TRBV14
clone_size: -
d_call: TRBD2
j_call: TRBJ2-1
cdr3_length: 16
cdr3_aa: CASSQVIGLAGTEQFF
cdr3_nt: TGTGCCAGCAGCCAAGTAATAGGACTAGCCGGTACAGAGCAGTTCTTC

v_call: TRBV4-3
clone_size: -
d_call: TRBD2
j_call: TRBJ2-2
cdr3_length: 16
cdr3_aa: CASSQDFGSGGGELFF
cdr3_nt: TGCGCCAGCAGCCAAGATTTCGGTAGCGGGGGCGGGGAGCTGTTTTTT

v_call: TRBV27
clone_size: -
d_call: -
j_call: TRBJ2-7
cdr3_length: 13
cdr3_aa: CASSPSPSGVQYF
cdr3_nt: TGTGCCAGCAGTCCATCGCCCTCGGGAGTACAGTACTTC

v_call: TRBV6-4
clone_size: -
d_call: -
j_call: TRBJ1-4
cdr3_length: 15
cdr3_aa: CASSEFRSTNEKLFF
cdr3_nt: TGTGCCAGCAGTGAATTCCGGTCAACTAATGAAAAACTGTTTTTT

v_call: TRBV7-3
clone_size: -
d_call: TRBD2
j_call: TRBJ2-1
cdr3_length: 13
cdr3_aa: CASSERGSGEQFF
cdr3_nt: TGTGCCAGCAGCGAGCGGGGTAGCGGTGAGCAGTTCTTC